A single sample is the source of the 24 T cell receptor beta chains below, sequenced in a study of T cell changes during pregnancy in multiple sclerosis. Produced via immunoSEQ multiplex PCR; TCRdb's table is partial and in-frame only. The sample records about 24,000 clones, roughly nine tenths being singletons. Sample: CD8+ T cells from peripheral blood mononuclear cells, taken in the third trimester of pregnancy. These receptors were collected from a female donor in good health, enrolled as a control in a pregnancy study.

The chain uses TRBV7-6 and TRBJ2-1; perhaps TRBD2 as D (5 bases). From germline, CDR1 is SGHVS and CDR2 FNYEAQ. Trimming stripped 4 bases from V and 0 bases from J, with 13 bases between. This CDR3 spans 16 amino acids. The DNA for the CDR3 is TGTGCCAGCAGCTGGACTGACTCGAACTCCTACAATGAGCAGTTCTTC. It yields the protein CASSWTDSNSYNEQFF. Full variable domain (rest looked up from reference TRBV7-6 and TRBJ2-1): GAGVSQSPRYKVTKRGQDVALRCDPISGHVSLYWYRQALGQGPEFLTYFNYEAQQDKSGLPNDRFSAERPEGSISTLTIQRTEQRDSAMYRCASSWTDSNSYNEQFFGPGTRLTVL.

This clone was seen just once. This chain uses TRBV4-1 with TRBJ1-1; 8 bases map to TRBD1. The junction had 6 bases not matched to a gene; V was cut back by 1 base and J by 5 bases. Germline V lookup: CDR1 MGHRA, CDR2 YSYEKL. The CDR3 spans 15 residues. CDR3 sequence: CASSQVQGAGTEAFF. CDR3 DNA: TGCGCCAGCAGCCAAGTTCAGGGGGCAGGGACTGAAGCTTTCTTT.

This chain links TRBV7-8 with TRBJ1-1; the D gene is possibly TRBD1 (6 bases). The germline CDR1 and CDR2 sequences are SGHVS and FQNEAQ. This CDR3 is built from 15 residues. The V and J ends lost 5 bases and 0 bases respectively, with 13 bases between them. In DNA, the CDR3 is TGTGCCAGCAGCCTTTCGACAGGTTTGAACACTGAAGCTTTCTTT. It yields the protein CASSLSTGLNTEAFF. Filled out from reference TRBV7-8 and TRBJ1-1, the complete variable domain reads GAGVSQSPRYKVAKRGQDVALRCDPISGHVSLFWYQQALGQGPEFLTYFQNEAQLDKSGLPSDRFFAERPEGSVSTLKIQRTQQEDSAVYLCASSLSTGLNTEAFFGQGTRLTVV.

The V gene is TRBV28, the J gene TRBJ2-7, with 10 bases that match TRBD1. J lost 2 bases, V lost 6 bases, and 4 bases had no gene match. This CDR3 has 14 amino acids. Germline V gene lookup returns CDR1 MDHEN and CDR2 SYDVKM. The CDR3 coding sequence is TGTGCCAGCAGCATGGGGACAGGGGCCTACGAGCAGTACTTC. Translated: CASSMGTGAYEQYF.

The J gene is TRBJ1-5, the V gene TRBV19; D gene uncertain. Germline-derived CDR1 and CDR2 are LNHDA and SQIVND (reference sequence). Trimming removed 3 bases at V and 12 bases at J, with 12 bases between. The CDR3 has 12 residues. Here the CDR3 DNA reads TGTGCCAGTAGTATTTGGGCCGGGGACCAGCATTTT. This translates into CASSIWAGDQHF.

The chain is built from TRBV19 and TRBJ2-3, with TRBD2 matching over 7 bases. The trim removed 8 bases at V and 12 bases at J, leaving 11 bases unmatched. The CDR3 contains 12 residues. Germline CDR1 and CDR2: LNHDA and SQIVND (reference sequence). Written as DNA, the CDR3 is TGTGCCAGTTCTCGACACCGGGACTACCAGTATTTT. Protein sequence: CASSRHRDYQYF.

Only one count was recorded for this clone. V is TRBV19 and J is TRBJ1-1; TRBD1 might be the D (6 bases). The CDR3 runs 13 residues. The germline CDR1 and CDR2 sequences are LNHDA and SQIVND (reference sequence). V was cut by 6 bases and J by 3 bases, with 11 bases left in between. This CDR3 reads CASRGGWDTEAFF. CDR3 bases: TGTGCCAGTAGAGGGGGTTGGGACACTGAAGCTTTCTTT. Drawing the rest from reference TRBV19 and TRBJ1-1, the complete variable domain is DGGITQSPKYLFRKEGQNVTLSCEQNLNHDAMYWYRQDPGQGLRLIYYSQIVNDFQKGDIAEGYSVSREKKESFPLTVTSAQKNPTAFYLCASRGGWDTEAFFGQGTRLTVV.

The rearrangement links TRBV7-9 to TRBJ2-5, with D uncertain. Germline loops: CDR1 SEHNR, CDR2 FQNEAQ (reference sequence). The V gene lost 10 bases and the J gene lost 5 bases, with 17 bases spanning the gap. CDR3 size: 13 residues. Here the CDR3 DNA reads TGTGCCATCCCAACACGAGGTCGGGAGACCCAGTACTTC. Its translation: CAIPTRGRETQYF. The variable domain in full, with the rest retrieved from reference TRBV7-9 and TRBJ2-5, is DTGVSQNPRHKITKRGQNVTFRCDPISEHNRLYWYRQTLGQGPEFLTYFQNEAQLEKSRLLSDRFSAERPKGSFSTLEIQRTEQGDSAMYLCAIPTRGRETQYFGPGTRLLVL.

This clone appeared a single time. The V call is TRBV6-4, the J call TRBJ2-3; 9 bases line up with TRBD2. This CDR3 has 16 residues. Germline CDR1 reads MRHNA; CDR2 reads SNTAGT. The trim removed 0 bases at V and 3 bases at J, leaving 4 bases unmatched. The CDR3: CASSDSASGTTDTQYF. The DNA of the CDR3 is TGTGCCAGCAGTGACTCGGCTAGCGGGACTACAGATACGCAGTATTTT.

V gene TRBV7-8 combines with J gene TRBJ2-3, with 8 bases that match TRBD2. Germline CDR1 SGHVS, CDR2 FQNEAQ. Trimming removed 5 bases from V and 1 base from J; junction bases left unmatched: 8. The CDR3 spans 16 residues. The CDR3 sequence is CASSPRGRGGTDTQYF. CDR3 DNA: TGTGCCAGCAGCCCCCGTGGGCGGGGGGGCACAGATACGCAGTATTTT.

The chain is built from TRBV27 and TRBJ2-2, with 8 nucleotides matching TRBD2. The germline CDR1 and CDR2 sequences are MNHEY and SMNVEV (reference sequence). The CDR3 is made up of 16 amino acids. Trimming removed 5 bases from V and 4 bases from J; junction bases left unmatched: 9. The CDR3 nucleotides read TGTGCCAGCAGTACTCCTCGCAGCGGGAGCACCGGGGAGCTGTTTTTT. This translates into CASSTPRSGSTGELFF.

V gene TRBV7-8 combines with J gene TRBJ1-1; no clear D. Per the germline V gene, CDR1 is SGHVS and CDR2 is FQNEAQ. The V end lost 7 bases, the J end lost 4 bases, and 16 bases lay between the germline ends. This CDR3 has 14 amino acids. CDR3 residues: CASIYRGGSTEAFF. The DNA for the CDR3 is TGTGCCAGCATCTATCGGGGAGGGAGCACTGAAGCTTTCTTT.

V is TRBV9 and J is TRBJ1-2; 10 nucleotides match TRBD1. Germline V CDR1 and CDR2: SGDLS, YYNGEE. Trimming took 0 bases from V and 1 from J; bases not matched to a gene: 6. The CDR3 sequence is 17 residues long. CDR3 sequence: CASSVGSGQGINYGYTF. The CDR3 DNA reads TGTGCCAGCAGCGTAGGGTCGGGACAGGGGATTAACTATGGCTACACCTTC.

The chain employs TRBV28 and TRBJ2-1; 7 bases line up with TRBD2. The CDR3 has 15 residues. V was pared by 5 bases and J by 3 bases, with 7 bases of the junction left unmatched. Germline loops: CDR1 MDHEN, CDR2 SYDVKM. The CDR3 nucleotides are TGTGCCAGCAGTCCGGGGAGCGGGGACTACAATGAGCAGTTCTTC. This encodes CASSPGSGDYNEQFF. Together with reference TRBV28 and TRBJ2-1, the CDR3 gives the full variable domain: DVKVTQSSRYLVKRTGEKVFLECVQDMDHENMFWYRQDPGLGLRLIYFSYDVKMKEKGDIPEGYSVSREKKERFSLILESASTNQTSMYLCASSPGSGDYNEQFFGPGTRLTVL.

This sequence joins TRBV7-9 and TRBJ2-7; 7 bases are a match to TRBD1. Trimming cost V 5 bases and J 5 bases; bases outside gene matches: 12. This CDR3 is 15 amino acids long. Looked up from germline, CDR1 is SEHNR and CDR2 is FQNEAQ (reference sequence). CDR3 DNA sequence: TGTGCCAGCAGCCCTAAAGCCAGAACAGGGGACGAGCAGTACTTC. Its translation is CASSPKARTGDEQYF.

The V gene is TRBV15, the J gene TRBJ2-5; TRBD1 agrees at 8 bases. CDR1 is LNHNV, CDR2 YYDKDF, per germline (reference sequence). This CDR3 is built from 15 residues. V gave up 3 bases and J gave up 5 bases; unmatched junction bases: 8. CDR3 sequence: CATSSPTGGEETQYF. CDR3 bases: TGTGCCACCAGCAGCCCCACAGGGGGTGAGGAGACCCAGTACTTC. The variable domain in full, completed from reference TRBV15 and TRBJ2-5, reads DAMVIQNPRYQVTQFGKPVTLSCSQTLNHNVMYWYQQKSSQAPKLLFHYYDKDFNNEADTPDNFQSRRPNTSFCFLDIRSPGLGDTAMYLCATSSPTGGEETQYFGPGTRLLVL.

The chain carries TRBV27 and TRBJ1-4; perhaps TRBD1 as D (6 bases). The CDR3 is made up of 14 amino acids. V was trimmed by 4 bases and J by 5 bases, leaving 11 bases between them. Germline CDR1 reads MNHEY; CDR2 reads SMNVEV (reference sequence). CDR3 residues: CASSSQGTNEKLFF. The CDR3 nucleotides read TGTGCCAGCAGTTCACAGGGTACGAATGAAAAACTGTTTTTT.

The CDR3 nucleotides are TGTGCCACCAGCAGATTGGTGAGGACAGCAAACTATGGCTACACCTTC. It codes for CATSRLVRTANYGYTF. V gene TRBV15 combines with J gene TRBJ1-2, with D possibly being TRBD1 (6 bases). V was shortened by 2 bases and J by 2 bases, with 15 bases between the two germline ends. This CDR3 spans 16 amino acids. From germline, CDR1 is LNHNV and CDR2 YYDKDF (reference sequence).

The chain carries TRBV5-6 and TRBJ1-1; TRBD1 might be the D (5 bases). The CDR3 covers 14 residues. Germline V gives CDR1 SGHDT, CDR2 YYEEEE. V was pared by 3 bases and J by 3 bases, with 12 bases between. CDR3 residues: CASSSQGLDTEAFF. The CDR3 DNA follows: TGTGCCAGCAGCTCCCAGGGTTTGGACACTGAAGCTTTCTTT.

V and J are TRBV12-5 and TRBJ1-2; D gene ambiguous. Germline V gene sequence: CDR1 LGHNT, CDR2 FRNRAP. V lost 1 base to trimming and J lost 7 bases, with 13 bases between them. The CDR3 runs 14 residues. The CDR3 is CASGLGGGYGGYTF. The CDR3 DNA follows: TGTGCTAGTGGTTTGGGCGGTGGTTATGGTGGCTACACCTTC.

The J gene is TRBJ1-5, the V gene TRBV6-6, with D unclear. CDR1 is MNHNY and CDR2 is SVGAGI in the germline V gene (reference sequence). This CDR3 is 14 amino acids long. The germline V and J ends were trimmed by 4 bases and 5 bases, with 12 bases remaining between them. The CDR3 bases are TGTGCCAGCAGTTCTATAATGGAGTATCAGCCCCAGCATTTT. Protein product: CASSSIMEYQPQHF.

Only a few counts were recorded for this clone. The chain has TRBV6-1 and TRBJ2-7; weak D call: TRBD1 (6 bases). The CDR3 spans 15 residues. The V gene lost 1 base and the J gene lost 3 bases, with 13 bases spanning the gap. The germline V gene encodes CDR1 MNHNS and CDR2 SASEGT. The CDR3 DNA reads TGTGCCAGCAGTGAAGGTGCAGGGGAAAACTACGAGCAGTACTTC. It yields the protein CASSEGAGENYEQYF.

This clone was counted between two and nine times. The chain carries TRBV5-1 and TRBJ1-1; D is possibly TRBD1 (5 bases). The V and J ends lost 4 bases and 8 bases respectively, with 12 bases between them. CDR1 and CDR2 (germline): SGHRS, YFSETQ. This CDR3 comprises 12 residues. CDR3 DNA: TGCGCCAGCAGCAACCAGGGCCCCGAAGCTTTCTTT. As protein: CASSNQGPEAFF.

The chain combines TRBV4-2 with TRBJ2-3, with 7 positions matching TRBD1. CDR1 and CDR2 (germline): LGHNA, YNFKEQ. This CDR3 is built from 15 residues. V shed 0 bases, J shed 6 bases, and the junction held 6 bases outside the gene matches. CDR3 nucleotide sequence: TGTGCCAGCAGCCAAGATGGGACAGAGGGCGATACGCAGTATTTT. This translates into CASSQDGTEGDTQYF.